This T cell receptor (beta chain) was obtained from a study of blood T cell repertoires in COVID-19. Authors' methods: Amplification of reference gene primers provided the estimated nucleated cell counts. The table came from immunoSEQ multiplex PCR; TCRdb's copy has only in-frame clones and leaves some out. The DNA was the basis for D and trimming; V, J and clone size are from that table. The sample has about 210,000 clones; around nine tenths are singletons. The CDR3 consists of 11 residues. CDR1 is DFQATT, CDR2 SNEGSKA, per germline (reference sequence). V was trimmed by 2 bases and J by 5 bases, leaving 6 bases between them.

This chain links TRBV20-1 with TRBJ1-1; no firm D call. The source is a man younger than 30 with active or convalescent COVID-19. The sample was peripheral blood. CDR3 bases: TGCAGTGCTAGATTAGAAACTGAAGCTTTCTTT. The encoded protein is CSARLETEAFF.